This T cell receptor beta chain was captured in a study of blood T cell repertoires in COVID-19. Study details: Sample material is recorded as cDNA or gDNA derived from T cells, B-cell-depleted T cells, or PBMCs.

Libraries were prepared by immunoSEQ multiplex PCR; TCRdb keeps only in-frame clonotypes and omits some of them. The table lists about 400,000 clones, 70% to 90% of them singletons, with 2% to 2.5% in the top ten. Enrollees, 18 to 89 years old, lived in 25 or so US areas. Donors were grouped by their self-reported clinical history. This CDR3 has 15 amino acids. The germline CDR1 and CDR2 sequences are SNHLY and FYNNEI. The ends were cut back, 3 bases at V and 10 bases at J, with 18 bases in the middle. This chain links TRBV2 with TRBJ1-4; D uncertain. This TCR was sampled from a woman aged 40 to 50 with acute COVID-19. What was sequenced was PBMCs or T cells enriched from blood (not recorded which). The CDR3 nucleotides read TGTGCCAGCAGTGACTCCCGGGTTCCAAAGTCAAAACTGTTTTTT. This codes for CASSDSRVPKSKLFF.